These 4 T cell receptor beta chains came from one sample sequenced in a study of T cells after yellow fever vaccination. TCRdb re-analysed the 5' RACE reads in MiXCR, keeping a single row per CDR3 protein. The data contain tens of thousands of distinct CDR3 sequences, 4.5% to 5.5% of them singletons. The sample was PBMCs, either bulk or a sorted T-cell subset (CD4+, CD8+, memory, or dextramer-sorted; not recorded which), taken 15 days after the yellow fever booster vaccination. The receptors stem from a man aged 25-40 years who received the YFV17D yellow fever vaccine.

This clonotype has at least ten counts. V usage is TRBV9 and J usage is TRBJ2-1; 11 nucleotides align to TRBD2. CDR1 is SGDLS, CDR2 YYNGEE, per germline. The CDR3 is 15 residues long. V dropped 5 bases and J dropped 9; count of bases not matched to a gene: 10. CDR3 sequence: CASSPTSGSKVEQFF. CDR3 bases: TGTGCCAGCAGTCCAACTAGCGGGAGCAAGGTTGAGCAGTTCTTC.

This clonotype was counted many times. The chain recombines TRBV12-3 or TRBV12-4 with TRBJ1-2; D not certain. Trimming cost V 3 bases and J 2 bases, with 10 bases left between them. The CDR3 has 14 amino acids. The CDR3, as DNA: TGTGCCAGCAGTTTGCCACCGACGAACTATGGCTACACCTTC. It codes for CASSLPPTNYGYTF.

This clonotype was seen a few times. The chain recombines TRBV7-8 with TRBJ2-7; 7 nucleotides align to TRBD1. With 4 bases clipped from V and 4 bases from J, the junction kept 16 bases outside the gene matches. This CDR3 is built from 17 residues. The germline V gene encodes CDR1 SGHVS and CDR2 FQNEAQ. This chain's CDR3 is CASSSRGPASNPYEQYF. Written as DNA, the CDR3 is TGTGCCAGCAGCTCGAGGGGGCCAGCCTCAAACCCTTACGAGCAGTACTTC.

This clonotype was seen repeatedly, ten times or more. V and J are TRBV29-1 and TRBJ2-7; no clear D. The CDR3 spans 11 residues. Germline V lookup: CDR1 SQVTM, CDR2 ANQGSEA. V lost 3 bases and J lost 8, with 11 bases in between. The CDR3 region is CSVETVLKQYF. The CDR3 bases are TGCAGCGTTGAGACGGTTTTGAAGCAGTACTTC.